These 4 T cell receptor beta chains originate from one sample sequenced in a study of neurological immune-mediated disorders. This sample's time point: technical triplicate 1. TCRdb called the 5' RACE reads again in MiXCR, with one record for every CDR3 protein. The table has some 38,000 distinct CDR3 sequences, approximately 10% seen once. What was sequenced was PBMCs. The receptors come from a man in his 60s with HTLV-1-associated myelopathy (HAM/TSP).

This clonotype was recorded at least ten times. The J gene is TRBJ2-7, the V gene TRBV7-3, with D possibly matching TRBD2 (6 bases). Germline V gives CDR1 SGHTA, CDR2 FQGTGA. Trimming left V 3 bases short and J 4 bases short, with 16 bases between. This CDR3 region has 15 residues. CDR3 nucleotides: TGTGCCAGCAGCTTGGGTGCGGGGCTTCTATACGAGCAGTACTTC. This gives the protein CASSLGAGLLYEQYF.

The table lists this clonotype with many counts. The CDR3 region is CSVGDGYEQYF. CDR3 nucleotides: TGCAGCGTTGGGGACGGTTACGAGCAGTACTTC. The rearrangement uses TRBV29-1 and TRBJ2-7, with D possibly called TRBD1 or TRBD2 (5 bases each). V shed 4 bases and J shed 4 bases, with 8 bases lying between them. The CDR3 runs 11 residues. Germline lookup yields CDR1 SQVTM and CDR2 ANQGSEA.

Many counts were recorded for this clonotype. CDR3 sequence (DNA): TGTGCCAGCTCACCCCAAGAGACCCAGTACTTC. It translates to CASSPQETQYF. V is TRBV18 and J is TRBJ2-5; D is uncertain. Trimming pared 3 bases from V and 1 base from J, leaving 0 bases between. Germline CDR1 KGHSH, CDR2 LQKENI. This CDR3 is 11 amino acids long.

At least ten counts were recorded for this clonotype. The V and J genes are TRBV29-1 and TRBJ1-2, with D unresolved. The germline V and J ends were trimmed by 3 bases and 4 bases, with 12 bases remaining between them. The length of the CDR3 is 13 residues. Germline-derived CDR1 and CDR2 are SQVTM and ANQGSEA. CDR3 region: CSVDQTGIYGYTF. The CDR3 region has the DNA TGCAGCGTTGACCAGACGGGTATCTATGGCTACACCTTC.